This T cell receptor beta chain appears in the sequencing data of a study of metastatic and nonmetastatic thyroid tumors. The germline gives CDR1 MNHNS, CDR2 SASEGT. V was clipped by 8 bases and J by 0 bases, with 11 bases between them. The CDR3 length is 13 residues. Patients underwent thyroid surgery, and none had received any treatment before it. With MiXCR, TCRdb reprocessed the PCR reads. The sample lists roughly 15,000 clones; roughly 12% were seen once. In this sample, this clone is medium-sized. Sequenced sample: blood. The clonotype was recovered from a female donor with papillary thyroid cancer or a benign thyroid nodule (not recorded which). Some clones in this sample may be carry-over from other donors' samples. The rearrangement joins TRBV6-1 to TRBJ2-7; D gene unclear. CDR3 in amino acids: CASVAGPSYEQYF. For the CDR3, the DNA is TGTGCCAGCGTGGCAGGTCCCTCCTACGAGCAGTACTTC.